This T cell receptor beta chain came from a study of T cell changes during pregnancy in multiple sclerosis. Here immunoSEQ multiplex PCR was the method, and the copy in TCRdb shows in-frame clones only, minus some. This sample has more than 65,000 clones, with around 90% found just once. The sample consisted of peripheral blood, taken after pregnancy. The TCR originated in a female donor in good health, enrolled as a control in a pregnancy study.

This CDR3 is CASSLAGVISQETQYF. CDR3 nucleotides: TGTGCCAGCAGCTTAGCGGGAGTTATCTCGCAAGAGACCCAGTACTTC. This sequence joins TRBV7-6 and TRBJ2-5; a weak D match, TRBD2 (5 bases). Trimming removed 0 bases at V and 2 bases at J, with 13 bases between. The CDR3 covers 16 residues. CDR1 and CDR2 from the germline V gene are SGHVS and FNYEAQ.